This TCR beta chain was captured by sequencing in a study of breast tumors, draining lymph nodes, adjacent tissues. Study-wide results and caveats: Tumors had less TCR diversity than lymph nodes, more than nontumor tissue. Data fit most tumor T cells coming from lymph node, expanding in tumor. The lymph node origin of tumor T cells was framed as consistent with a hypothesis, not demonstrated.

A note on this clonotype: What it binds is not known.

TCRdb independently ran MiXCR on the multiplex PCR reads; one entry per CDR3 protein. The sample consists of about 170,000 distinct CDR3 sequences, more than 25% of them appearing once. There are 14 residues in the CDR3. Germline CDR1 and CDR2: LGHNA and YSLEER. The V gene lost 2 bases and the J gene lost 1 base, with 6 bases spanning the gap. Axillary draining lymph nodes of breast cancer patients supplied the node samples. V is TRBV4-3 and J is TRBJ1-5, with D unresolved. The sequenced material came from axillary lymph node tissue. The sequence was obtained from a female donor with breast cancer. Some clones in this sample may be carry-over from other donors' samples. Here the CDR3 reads CASSQWASNQPQHF. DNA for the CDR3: TGCGCCAGCAGCCAATGGGCGAGCAATCAGCCCCAGCATTTT.